This entry lists 5 T cell receptor beta chains sequenced from one sample in a study of T cell responses to AZD1222 COVID-19 vaccine. TCRdb's table, derived via immunoSEQ multiplex PCR, lists solely in-frame clones and lacks some. The sample lists 150,000 or so clones, roughly 92% seen once, with over 1.3% in the top ten. Sequencing was performed on peripheral blood, taken on day 0 of AZD1222 vaccination. The receptors here all came from an adult in good health.

This clone was recorded a few times. The rearrangement links TRBV7-9 to TRBJ2-1; 11 bases align to TRBD2. The length of the CDR3 is 14 residues. Germline CDR1 reads SEHNR; CDR2 reads FQNEAQ (reference sequence). The junction had 6 bases not matched to a gene; V was cut back by 8 bases and J by 6 bases. CDR3 in amino acids: CASGRLAGPNEQFF. In DNA form, the CDR3 reads TGTGCCAGCGGCAGACTAGCGGGACCCAATGAGCAGTTCTTC.

The chain employs TRBV9 and TRBJ2-3, with D uncertain. Trimming stripped 3 bases from V and 0 bases from J, with 11 bases between. Per germline, CDR1 SGDLS and CDR2 YYNGEE. The CDR3 has 15 residues. The DNA for the CDR3 is TGTGCCAGCAGCGGATGGGGAAAAAGCACAGATACGCAGTATTTT. This gives the protein CASSGWGKSTDTQYF.

The chain uses TRBV14 and TRBJ1-2; D is perhaps TRBD1 (5 bases). V lost 1 base to trimming and J lost 5 bases, with 17 bases between them. In germline, CDR1 is SGHDN, CDR2 FVKESK. The CDR3 runs to 16 residues. The CDR3 spells CASSQVGDPHRYGYTF. CDR3 nucleotides: TGTGCCAGCAGCCAAGTAGGGGATCCCCATCGTTATGGCTACACCTTC.

J is TRBJ1-2 and V is TRBV19; TRBD1 agrees at 7 bases. Trimming cost V 2 bases and J 4 bases; bases outside gene matches: 7. The CDR3 runs 15 residues. Germline CDR1 reads LNHDA; CDR2 reads SQIVND (reference sequence). The CDR3 DNA reads as TGTGCCAGTAGTATAAGTGCAGGGGGAGTCTATGGCTACACCTTC. It codes for CASSISAGGVYGYTF.

This clone occurred once. The chain uses TRBV29-1 and TRBJ2-3; D is uncertain. The CDR3 extends over 13 amino acids. The V and J ends lost 7 bases and 1 base respectively, with 12 bases between them. Germline assignment: CDR1 SQVTM and CDR2 ANQGSEA. The CDR3 bases are TGCAGCGCGTCCAATACCGGCACAGATACGCAGTATTTT. Protein: CSASNTGTDTQYF.